Described below is a single T cell receptor (beta chain) sequence and its context. This record belongs to a study of blood T cell repertoires in COVID-19. Turning to the study itself: PBMCs, B-cell-depleted T cells, or T cells provided the cDNA or gDNA that made up the material.

Here immunoSEQ multiplex PCR was the method, and the copy in TCRdb shows in-frame clones only, minus some. This repertoire shows tens of thousands of clones, roughly 85% found once; its top ten account for 8% to 10%. The source is a human donor with active COVID-19. The donor label of this sample is uncertain. Sequenced material: peripheral blood.

The CDR3 region is CASSHSLGLAGDLNEQFF. DNA of the CDR3: TGTGCCAGCAGCCATTCTTTGGGACTAGCGGGAGATTTGAATGAGCAGTTCTTC. The gene calls are TRBV9 and TRBJ2-1; TRBD2 agrees at 14 bases. Germline loops: CDR1 SGDLS, CDR2 YYNGEE. The CDR3 extends over 18 amino acids. Germline trimming cut 4 bases from V and 7 bases from J; bases unmatched to any gene: 13.